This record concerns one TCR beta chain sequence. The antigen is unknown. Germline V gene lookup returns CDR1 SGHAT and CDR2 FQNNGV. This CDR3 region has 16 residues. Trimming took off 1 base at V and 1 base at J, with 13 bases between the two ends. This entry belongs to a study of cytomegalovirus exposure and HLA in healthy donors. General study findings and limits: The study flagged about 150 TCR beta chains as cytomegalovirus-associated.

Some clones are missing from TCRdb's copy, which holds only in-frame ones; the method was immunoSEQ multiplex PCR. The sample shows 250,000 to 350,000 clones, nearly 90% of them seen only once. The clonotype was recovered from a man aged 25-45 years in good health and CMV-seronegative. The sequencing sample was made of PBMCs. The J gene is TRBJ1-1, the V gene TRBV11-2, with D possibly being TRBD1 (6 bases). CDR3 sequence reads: CASSLAPGESNTEAFF. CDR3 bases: TGTGCCAGCAGCTTAGCTCCAGGGGAATCGAACACTGAAGCTTTCTTT.